The 15 T cell receptor beta chains reported below all come from one sample, sequenced in a study of sequential checkpoint blockade in melanoma. The treatment denotes: randomized to nivolumab then ipilimumab (arm A) or the reverse (arm B). Using immunoSEQ multiplex PCR, the repertoire was profiled, and TCRdb retains in-frame clones only, with some absent. The repertoire holds about 28,000 clones, with approximately 80% as singletons. Sample: CD8+ T cells sorted from blood (inferred from file names), taken from a patient given nivolumab and ipilimumab in sequence. The receptors come from a human donor with melanoma.

V is TRBV5-3 and J is TRBJ1-1; D ambiguous. TRBV5-3 counts as an open reading frame of uncertain function. This CDR3 region has 12 residues. The V end was cut by 8 bases, the J end by 10 bases, with 18 bases between. The CDR3 DNA is TGTGCCAGGGTAGCGGGGAGGGAGATAGCTTTCTTT. Translated: CARVAGREIAFF.

The rearrangement uses TRBV19 and TRBJ2-1; no definite D call. Germline V CDR1 and CDR2: LNHDA, SQIVND (reference sequence). The CDR3 has 14 residues. The V and J ends lost 4 bases and 7 bases respectively, with 14 bases between them. The DNA of the CDR3 is TGTGCCAGTAGTACCGCGGCCTCAGTGAATGAGCAGTTCTTC. It encodes CASSTAASVNEQFF.

CDR3 in DNA: TGCGCCAGCACCCCAGGTCTGACGCTCTCCTACAATGAGCAGTTCTTC. It is translated as CASTPGLTLSYNEQFF. The chain has TRBV4-1 and TRBJ2-1; D is uncertain. This CDR3 is 16 amino acids long. Germline V gives CDR1 MGHRA, CDR2 YSYEKL. The V end was cut by 7 bases, the J end by 0 bases, with 16 bases between.

The rearrangement links TRBV4-1 to TRBJ2-2; no clear D gene. Trimming left V 2 bases short and J 5 bases short, with 9 bases between. Germline CDR1 reads MGHRA; CDR2 reads YSYEKL. This CDR3 is built from 14 residues. Written as DNA, the CDR3 is TGCGCCAGCAGCCAATCTTCGGGTACCGGGGAGCTGTTTTTT. Translating it yields CASSQSSGTGELFF.

The CDR3 sequence is CASSPNLGLAGYQETQYF. CDR3 nucleotides: TGTGCCAGCAGCCCCAACCTGGGATTAGCGGGGTACCAAGAGACCCAGTACTTC. The chain has TRBV7-6 and TRBJ2-5, with TRBD2 matching over 8 bases. The germline V gene encodes CDR1 SGHVS and CDR2 FNYEAQ. The length of the CDR3 is 18 residues. Trimming removed 5 bases from V and 0 bases from J; junction bases left unmatched: 14.

The rearrangement uses TRBV5-1 and TRBJ2-1; D is undetermined. The CDR3 is 11 residues long. Germline loops: CDR1 SGHRS, CDR2 YFSETQ. Trimming cost V 5 bases and J 7 bases, with 7 bases left between them. The CDR3 protein is CASSLSNEQFF. In DNA, the CDR3 is TGCGCCAGCAGTCTTTCGAATGAGCAGTTCTTC.

This chain connects TRBV4-1 to TRBJ2-1, with D maybe TRBD2 (6 bases). From germline, CDR1 is MGHRA and CDR2 YSYEKL. The CDR3 loop spans 16 amino acids. With 0 bases removed from V and 2 bases from J, the gap between germline ends came to 11 bases. The CDR3 region is CASSQDPAGTYNEQFF. CDR3 DNA sequence: TGCGCCAGCAGCCAAGACCCGGCGGGGACCTACAATGAGCAGTTCTTC.

V gene TRBV12-5 combines with J gene TRBJ2-5; possible D gene TRBD1, 6 bases. The J call is doubtful: the DNA matches TRBJ2-7 better. CDR3 length equals 15 residues. Germline values: CDR1 LGHNT, CDR2 FRNRAP. The CDR3 DNA reads TGTGCTAGTGGTTTGACCACGGACAGAACCTACGAGCAGTACTTC. It specifies CASGLTTDRTYEQYF.

The gene calls are TRBV9 and TRBJ2-1; the match to TRBD2 covers 7 bases. Germline CDR1 reads SGDLS; CDR2 reads YYNGEE. J lost 0 bases, V lost 4 bases, and 4 bases had no gene match. The CDR3 spans 15 residues. The CDR3 DNA follows: TGTGCCAGCAGCCACCGGGGGGACTCCTACAATGAGCAGTTCTTC. It yields the protein CASSHRGDSYNEQFF. The full variable domain, rest sourced from reference TRBV9 and TRBJ2-1, is DSGVTQTPKHLITATGQRVTLRCSPRSGDLSVYWYQQSLDQGLQFLIQYYNGEERAKGNILERFSAQQFPDLHSELNLSSLELGDSALYFCASSHRGDSYNEQFFGPGTRLTVL.

The chain is built from TRBV7-2 and TRBJ1-5, with TRBD1 matching 7 bases. The CDR3 totals 15 residues. The trim removed 4 bases at V and 4 bases at J, leaving 7 bases unmatched. The germline V gene has CDR1 SGHTA and CDR2 FQGNSA. CDR3 in DNA: TGTGCCAGCAGCTCAACAGGGGAGCGAAATCAGCCCCAGCATTTT. Protein sequence: CASSSTGERNQPQHF. The full variable domain, rest sourced from reference TRBV7-2 and TRBJ1-5, is GAGVSQSPSNKVTEKGKDVELRCDPISGHTALYWYRQSLGQGLEFLIYFQGNSAPDKSGLPSDRFSAERTGGSVSTLTIQRTQQEDSAVYLCASSSTGERNQPQHFGDGTRLSIL.

The genes are TRBV2 and TRBJ1-5; TRBD1 aligns across 11 bases. Germline-derived CDR1 and CDR2 are SNHLY and FYNNEI. CDR3 length equals 14 residues. The V segment lost 6 bases and the J segment 11 bases; nucleotides outside the gene matches: 9. Here the CDR3 reads CASRGTGGIRAQHF. CDR3 nucleotide sequence: TGTGCCAGCAGAGGGACAGGGGGTATCAGGGCCCAGCATTTT.

The V and J genes are TRBV6-6 and TRBJ1-2; D perhaps matches TRBD1 (5 bases). CDR3 length equals 13 residues. Trimming stripped 7 bases from V and 4 bases from J, with 13 bases between. Germline loops: CDR1 MNHNY, CDR2 SVGAGI (reference sequence). CDR3: CASNVQASYGYTF. The CDR3 DNA is TGTGCCAGCAACGTACAGGCTAGCTATGGCTACACCTTC.

This chain joins TRBV5-1 and TRBJ1-6; a possible D gene is TRBD1 (5 bases). V dropped 0 bases and J dropped 4 bases, with 11 bases sitting between them. CDR3 length: 16 amino acids. Germline lookup yields CDR1 SGHRS and CDR2 YFSETQ. The CDR3 loop reads CASSLETGSYNSPLHF. As DNA, the CDR3 is TGCGCCAGCAGCTTGGAAACAGGATCGTATAATTCACCCCTCCACTTT.

This chain joins TRBV9 and TRBJ2-3; TRBD2 matches 12 bases. CDR3 size: 15 residues. Germline V gives CDR1 SGDLS, CDR2 YYNGEE. J lost 4 bases, V lost 2 bases, and 2 bases had no gene match. CDR3 nucleotide sequence: TGTGCCAGCAGCGTTGGACTAGCGGGGTCAGATACGCAGTATTTT. Encoded protein: CASSVGLAGSDTQYF.

The chain combines TRBV9 with TRBJ2-1; 7 nucleotides match TRBD2. This CDR3 is built from 14 residues. After removal of 0 bases from V and 6 bases from J, the junction contained 3 bases not matched to a gene. CDR1 and CDR2 (germline): SGDLS, YYNGEE. The CDR3 loop reads CASSVGGLSNEQFF. The DNA of the CDR3 is TGTGCCAGCAGCGTAGGGGGACTAAGCAATGAGCAGTTCTTC. Full variable domain (missing parts from reference TRBV9 and TRBJ2-1): DSGVTQTPKHLITATGQRVTLRCSPRSGDLSVYWYQQSLDQGLQFLIQYYNGEERAKGNILERFSAQQFPDLHSELNLSSLELGDSALYFCASSVGGLSNEQFFGPGTRLTVL.